The 6 T cell receptor beta chains presented below share a single source sample, sequenced in a study of T cell changes during pregnancy in multiple sclerosis. The table came from immunoSEQ multiplex PCR; TCRdb's copy has only in-frame clones and leaves some out. This sample carries about 89,000 clones, 94% of them seen once, and the ten largest clones take roughly 1.7%. The specimen comprised peripheral blood, sampled after pregnancy. These receptors all stem from a female donor in good health, enrolled as a control in a pregnancy study.

The table lists this clone with a count of one. The chain recombines TRBV5-1 with TRBJ2-5; D is perhaps TRBD1 (6 bases). Trimming removed 3 bases from V and 4 bases from J, with 10 bases in between. The CDR3 contains 13 residues. From germline, CDR1 is SGHRS and CDR2 YFSETQ. CDR3 region: CASSSRRGETQYF. DNA for the CDR3: TGCGCCAGCAGCTCCCGCAGGGGAGAGACCCAGTACTTC.

CDR3 bases: TGTGCCAGCAGTTTTAAATGGGGAGACCTAATGAACACTGAAGCTTTCTTT. It yields the protein CASSFKWGDLMNTEAFF. The rearrangement joins TRBV27 to TRBJ1-1; D gene unclear. V dropped 3 bases and J dropped 0 bases, with 17 bases sitting between them. Per germline, CDR1 MNHEY and CDR2 SMNVEV (reference sequence). The CDR3 contains 17 residues.

The chain employs TRBV6-1 and TRBJ2-7, with D uncertain. CDR1 MNHNS and CDR2 SASEGT come from the germline V gene. V dropped 9 bases and J dropped 6 bases, with 21 bases sitting between them. CDR3 size: 14 residues. CDR3 residues: CASTISLDLGEQYF. The CDR3 nucleotides read TGTGCCAGTACTATCTCCCTGGATCTCGGCGAGCAGTACTTC.

The rearrangement links TRBV27 to TRBJ2-7, with 10 bases fitting TRBD2. CDR1 is MNHEY and CDR2 is SMNVEV in the germline V gene (reference sequence). This CDR3 spans 15 amino acids. V lost 3 bases to trimming and J lost 4 bases; unmatched junction nucleotides: 6. The CDR3 region has the DNA TGTGCCAGCAGTTTCCGGAGCGGGAGGGAATACGAGCAGTACTTC. This sequence encodes CASSFRSGREYEQYF.

This chain joins TRBV7-2 and TRBJ2-7; TRBD2 agrees at 9 bases. The CDR3 contains 15 residues. J gave up 4 bases and V 4 bases, and 8 bases lay outside the gene matches. From germline, CDR1 is SGHTA and CDR2 FQGNSA. The CDR3 sequence: CASSSYSGSGYEQYF. CDR3 nucleotide sequence: TGTGCCAGCAGCTCCTATAGCGGGAGTGGTTACGAGCAGTACTTC. Together with reference TRBV7-2 and TRBJ2-7, the CDR3 gives the full variable domain: GAGVSQSPSNKVTEKGKDVELRCDPISGHTALYWYRQSLGQGLEFLIYFQGNSAPDKSGLPSDRFSAERTGGSVSTLTIQRTQQEDSAVYLCASSSYSGSGYEQYFGPGTRLTVT.

This chain joins TRBV13 and TRBJ2-3; D perhaps matches TRBD2 (6 bases). CDR3 length: 17 residues. Trimming took 5 bases from V and 0 from J, leaving 18 bases between them. The germline gives CDR1 PRHDT, CDR2 FYEKMQ (reference sequence). The CDR3 protein is CASSPGPTSRSTDTQYF. CDR3 in DNA: TGTGCCAGCAGCCCGGGGCCTACTAGCAGAAGCACAGATACGCAGTATTTT.